One sample yielded the 10 T cell receptor beta chains listed below, sequenced in a study of T cell repertoires in cytomegalovirus infection. TCRdb reprocessed the reads with MiXCR, giving one entry per CDR3 protein. The sample has under 150,000 distinct CDR3 sequences, over 30% seen once. Their recognized antigens are unknown. Sequences were derived from CD8+ T cells from cultured PBMCs, sampled from culture after CMV antigen stimulation. These receptors were taken from a human donor in good health (CMV status not recorded). Some clones in this sample may be carry-over from other donors' samples.

The chain has TRBV11-1 and TRBJ2-1; the match to TRBD2 covers 7 bases. This CDR3 region has 14 residues. Germline CDR1 reads SGHAT; CDR2 reads FQDESV (reference sequence). The J segment lost 9 bases and the V segment lost 5 bases, leaving 10 bases of the junction unmatched. CDR3 bases: TGTGCCAGCAGCCTTAACGGGGGGTTAGGTGAGCAGTTCTTC. Its protein product is CASSLNGGLGEQFF.

This chain connects TRBV10-3 to TRBJ1-6; possibly TRBD1 for D (6 bases). Per germline, CDR1 ENHRY and CDR2 SYGVKD. The CDR3 runs to 15 residues. Trimming took 4 bases from V and 14 from J, leaving 21 bases between them. CDR3 sequence (DNA): TGTGCCATCAGTGTGGCCCAGGACAGACAATTCGCCCTCCACTTT. Residues: CAISVAQDRQFALHF.

The chain combines TRBV7-2 with TRBJ2-1; 7 bases are shared with TRBD1. Germline V CDR1 and CDR2: SGHTA, FQGNSA. CDR3 length: 15 amino acids. The V gene end was trimmed by 3 bases and the J gene end by 3 bases; junction bases not matched to a gene: 5. The CDR3 sequence: CASSFLGGGYNEQFF. DNA of the CDR3: TGTGCCAGCAGCTTTTTAGGGGGCGGCTACAATGAGCAGTTCTTC.

Regarding this clonotype: The junction and the germline gene differ at one end; a read error may be behind it. The gene calls are TRBV2 and TRBJ2-2; 8 nucleotides match TRBD1. Germline V lookup: CDR1 SNHLY, CDR2 FYNNEI. CDR3 size: 17 residues. This CDR3 is CASIQGWTGTFTGEPFF. CDR3 DNA: TGTGCCAGCATTCAAGGTTGGACAGGGACTTTTACCGGGGAGCCGTTTTTT. Looking up the rest from reference TRBV2 and TRBJ2-2 gives the full variable domain: EPEVTQTPSHQVTQMGQEVILRCVPISNHLYFYWYRQILGQKVEFLVSFYNNEISEKSEIFDDQFSVERPDGSNFTLKIRSTKLEDSAMYFCASIQGWTGTFTGEPFFGEGSRLTVL.

The CDR3 reads CASSEEGQGGPPLHF. CDR3 DNA sequence: TGTGCCAGCAGTGAAGAGGGACAGGGTGGGCCACCCCTCCACTTT. This chain joins TRBV2 and TRBJ1-6, with 9 bases lining up with TRBD1. With 1 base clipped from V and 11 bases from J, the junction kept 6 bases outside the gene matches. The CDR3 consists of 15 residues. Germline V CDR1 and CDR2: SNHLY, FYNNEI.

This clonotype was seen only a few times. The J gene is TRBJ2-3, the V gene TRBV28, with a tentative D call TRBD1 (5 bases). V lost 2 bases, J lost 0 bases, and 6 bases lay in between. Germline loops: CDR1 MDHEN, CDR2 SYDVKM. This CDR3 is built from 14 residues. The CDR3 region is CASSLQGSTDTQYF. For the CDR3, the DNA is TGTGCCAGCAGTTTACAGGGAAGCACAGATACGCAGTATTTT.

This clonotype was counted many times. As DNA, the CDR3 is TGTGCCAGCAGTGCCAGGGGGTACAATGAGCAGTTCTTC. Amino acids: CASSARGYNEQFF. This sequence joins TRBV2 and TRBJ2-1; 7 bases line up with TRBD1. Germline loops: CDR1 SNHLY, CDR2 FYNNEI. After removal of 4 bases from V and 4 bases from J, the junction contained 1 base not matched to a gene. This CDR3 has 13 amino acids.

The chain couples TRBV5-1 to TRBJ1-2; perhaps TRBD1 as D (5 bases). This CDR3 has 15 residues. V was trimmed by 2 bases and J by 6 bases, leaving 17 bases between them. Per germline, CDR1 SGHRS and CDR2 YFSETQ. The CDR3, as DNA: TGCGCCAGCAGCTTAGACCCGGACATGTGGGATGGCTACACCTTC. Its protein is CASSLDPDMWDGYTF.

With respect to this clonotype: Relative to the germline gene, one junction end is altered; a read error may explain this. The chain links TRBV7-6 to TRBJ2-6; D tentatively reads TRBD1 or TRBD2 (7 bases each). This CDR3 region has 17 residues. Germline lookup yields CDR1 SGHVS and CDR2 FNYEAQ. In DNA form, the CDR3 reads TGTGCCAGCAGCCCAGGGGGGGTACTCTCTGGGGCCAACGTCCTGTCTTTC. Encoded protein: CASSPGGVLSGANVLSF.

On this clonotype: This sequence may be a read error, since a much larger clone differs from it by one base. The rearrangement joins TRBV7-2 to TRBJ2-7; 8 bases match TRBD2. Germline assignment: CDR1 SGHTA and CDR2 FQGNSA. V lost 5 bases and J lost 3; bases outside the gene matches: 6. The CDR3 totals 14 residues. This CDR3 reads CASSHSGAVYEQYF. The CDR3, as DNA: TGTGCCAGCAGCCATAGCGGGGCAGTCTACGAGCAGTACTTC. The full variable domain, rest sourced from reference TRBV7-2 and TRBJ2-7, is GAGVSQSPSNKVTEKGKDVELRCDPISGHTALYWYRQSLGQGLEFLIYFQGNSAPDKSGLPSDRFSAERTGGSVSTLTIQRTQQEDSAVYLCASSHSGAVYEQYFGPGTRLTVT.